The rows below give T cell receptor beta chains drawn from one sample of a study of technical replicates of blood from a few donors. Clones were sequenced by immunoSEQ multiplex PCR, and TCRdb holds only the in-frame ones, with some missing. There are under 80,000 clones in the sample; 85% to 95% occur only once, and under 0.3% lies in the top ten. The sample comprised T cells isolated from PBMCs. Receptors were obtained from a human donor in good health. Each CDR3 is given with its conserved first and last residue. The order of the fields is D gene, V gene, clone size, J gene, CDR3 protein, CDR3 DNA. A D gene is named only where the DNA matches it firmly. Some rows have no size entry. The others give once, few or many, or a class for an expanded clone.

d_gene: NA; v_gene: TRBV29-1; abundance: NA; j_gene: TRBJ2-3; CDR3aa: CSVAVLTSTDTQYF; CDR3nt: TGCAGCGTTGCCGTCCTAACTAGCACAGATACGCAGTATTTT
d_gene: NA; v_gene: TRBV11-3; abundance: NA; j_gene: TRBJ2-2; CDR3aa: CASSLEKAFANTGELFF; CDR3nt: TGTGCCAGCAGCTTAGAAAAAGCCTTCGCGAACACCGGGGAGCTGTTTTTT
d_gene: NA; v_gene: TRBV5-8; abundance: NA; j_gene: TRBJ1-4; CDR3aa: CASSYADRHNEKLFF; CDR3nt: TGTGCCAGCAGCTACGCCGACAGACATAATGAAAAACTGTTTTTT
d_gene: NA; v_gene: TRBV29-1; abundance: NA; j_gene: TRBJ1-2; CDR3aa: CSVAPLYGGDYGYTF; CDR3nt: TGCAGCGTTGCCCCCCTTTACGGGGGGGACTATGGCTACACCTTC
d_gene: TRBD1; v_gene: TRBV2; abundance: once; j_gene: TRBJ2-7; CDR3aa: CASRGDSYEQYF; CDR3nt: TGTGCCAGCAGGGGGGACAGCTACGAGCAGTACTTC
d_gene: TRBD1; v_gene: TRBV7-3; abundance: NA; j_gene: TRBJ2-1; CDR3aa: CASSSSDRGLLNEQFF; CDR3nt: TGTGCCAGCAGCTCCTCGGACAGGGGGCTTCTCAATGAGCAGTTCTTC
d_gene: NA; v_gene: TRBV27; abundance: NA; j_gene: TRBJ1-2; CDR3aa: CASSSAPQGLSYGYTF; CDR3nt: TGTGCCAGCAGTTCAGCCCCCCAGGGGCTGTCCTATGGCTACACCTTC
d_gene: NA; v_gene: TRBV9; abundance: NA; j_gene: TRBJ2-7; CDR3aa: CASGSHPYEQYF; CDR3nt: TGTGCCAGCGGGAGCCATCCCTACGAGCAGTACTTC
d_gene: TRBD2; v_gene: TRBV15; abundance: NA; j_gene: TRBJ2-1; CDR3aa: CATSRDRISGIAQFF; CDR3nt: TGTGCCACCAGCAGAGATCGGATCAGCGGGATAGCGCAGTTCTTC
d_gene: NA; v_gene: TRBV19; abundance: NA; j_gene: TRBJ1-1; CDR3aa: CASRGSQNTEAFF; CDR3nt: TGTGCCAGTAGGGGCAGTCAGAACACTGAAGCTTTCTTT
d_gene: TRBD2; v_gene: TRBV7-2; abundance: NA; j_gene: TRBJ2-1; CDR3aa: CASSLMTGLSRSVEQFF; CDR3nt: TGTGCCAGCAGCTTAATGACGGGACTAAGTCGTTCGGTTGAGCAGTTCTTC
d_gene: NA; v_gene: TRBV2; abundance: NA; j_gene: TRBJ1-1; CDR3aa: CASSPFTEAFF; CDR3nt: TGTGCCAGCAGTCCTTTCACTGAAGCTTTCTTT
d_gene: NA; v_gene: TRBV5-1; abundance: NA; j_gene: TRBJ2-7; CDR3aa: CASSLLSTSSYEQYF; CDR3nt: TGCGCCAGCAGCTTGTTAAGCACGAGCTCCTACGAGCAGTACTTC
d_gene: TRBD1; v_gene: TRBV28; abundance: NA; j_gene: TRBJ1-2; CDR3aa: CASWGQSNYGYTF; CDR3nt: TGTGCCAGCTGGGGACAGTCCAACTATGGCTACACCTTC
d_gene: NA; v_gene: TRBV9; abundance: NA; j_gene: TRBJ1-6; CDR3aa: CASQTTEFVSPLHF; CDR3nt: TGTGCCAGCCAGACAACCGAGTTTGTTTCACCCCTCCACTTT
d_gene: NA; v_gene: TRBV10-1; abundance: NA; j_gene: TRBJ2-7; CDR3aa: CASSEFEGYEQYF; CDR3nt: TGCGCCAGCAGTGAGTTTGAGGGCTACGAGCAGTACTTC
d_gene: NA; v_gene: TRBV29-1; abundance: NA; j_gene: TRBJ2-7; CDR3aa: CSVVDTGSYEQYF; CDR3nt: TGCAGCGTTGTGGATACAGGCTCCTACGAGCAGTACTTC
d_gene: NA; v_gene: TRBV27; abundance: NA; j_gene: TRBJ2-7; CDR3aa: CASRGHLGALRYEQYF; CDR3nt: TGTGCCAGCAGGGGACACCTAGGGGCCCTGCGGTACGAGCAGTACTTC
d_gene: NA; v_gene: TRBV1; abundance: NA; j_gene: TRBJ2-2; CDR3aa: CTSSQVPEPAGPYTGELFF; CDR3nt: TGCACCAGCAGCCAAGTGCCCGAACCCGCGGGACCCTACACCGGGGAGCTGTTTTTT
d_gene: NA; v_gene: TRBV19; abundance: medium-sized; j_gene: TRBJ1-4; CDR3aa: CASSISSNEKLFF; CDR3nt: TGTGCCAGTAGTATATCCAGTAATGAAAAACTGTTTTTT
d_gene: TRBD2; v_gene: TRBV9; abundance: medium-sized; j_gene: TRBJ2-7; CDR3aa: CASSPLSTGTSTFEQYF; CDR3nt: TGTGCCAGCAGCCCACTCAGCACCGGGACTAGCACCTTCGAGCAGTACTTC
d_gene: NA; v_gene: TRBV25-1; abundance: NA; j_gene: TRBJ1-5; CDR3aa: CASSEYRGPQHF; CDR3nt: TGTGCCAGCAGTGAATATCGGGGGCCCCAGCATTTT
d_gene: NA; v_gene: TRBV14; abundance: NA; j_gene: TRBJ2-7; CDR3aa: CASSQTVSYEQYF; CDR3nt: TGTGCCAGCAGCCAGACTGTGTCCTACGAGCAGTACTTC
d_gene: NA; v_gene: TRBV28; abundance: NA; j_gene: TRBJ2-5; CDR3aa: CASSFFGITQETQYF; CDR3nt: TGTGCCAGCAGTTTCTTCGGGATTACTCAAGAGACCCAGTACTTC
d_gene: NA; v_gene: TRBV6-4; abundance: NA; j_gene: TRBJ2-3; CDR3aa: CASSDWGDFDTQYF; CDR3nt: TGTGCCAGCAGTGATTGGGGGGACTTCGATACGCAGTATTTT
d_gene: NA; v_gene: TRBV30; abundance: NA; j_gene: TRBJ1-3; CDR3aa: CAWSVQPGGNTIYF; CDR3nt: TGTGCCTGGAGTGTACAACCGGGAGGAAACACCATATATTTT
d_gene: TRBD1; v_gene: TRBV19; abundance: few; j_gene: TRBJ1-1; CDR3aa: CASSIGTGMNTEAFF; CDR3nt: TGTGCCAGTAGTATAGGGACAGGGATGAACACTGAAGCTTTCTTT
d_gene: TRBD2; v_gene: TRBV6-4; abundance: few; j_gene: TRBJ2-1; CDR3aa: CASSLSGGAGNEQFF; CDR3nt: TGTGCCAGCAGCCTTAGCGGGGGGGCCGGCAATGAGCAGTTCTTC
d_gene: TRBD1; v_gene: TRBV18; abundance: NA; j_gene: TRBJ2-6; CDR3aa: CASSPTGGAGANVLTF; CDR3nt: TGTGCCAGCTCACCAACAGGGGGCGCTGGGGCCAACGTCCTGACTTTC
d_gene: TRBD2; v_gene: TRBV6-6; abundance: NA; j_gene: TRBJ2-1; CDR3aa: CASSQRTSGYNEQFF; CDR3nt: TGTGCCAGCAGTCAAAGGACTAGCGGGTACAATGAGCAGTTCTTC
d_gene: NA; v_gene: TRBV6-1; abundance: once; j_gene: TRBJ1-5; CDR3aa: CASSSLGGRQPQHF; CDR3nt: TGTGCCAGCAGTTCCCTGGGGGGGCGTCAGCCCCAGCATTTT
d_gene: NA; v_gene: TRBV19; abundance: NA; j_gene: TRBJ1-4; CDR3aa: CASSISGNEKLFF; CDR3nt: TGTGCCAGTAGTATATCGGGGAATGAAAAACTGTTTTTT
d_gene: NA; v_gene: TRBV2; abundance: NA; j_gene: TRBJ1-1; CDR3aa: CASSVDKRGLNTEAFF; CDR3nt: TGTGCCAGCAGTGTAGATAAAAGAGGGTTAAACACTGAAGCTTTCTTT
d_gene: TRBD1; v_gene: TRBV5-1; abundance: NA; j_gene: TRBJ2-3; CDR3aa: CASSPRTGGTDTQYF; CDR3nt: TGCGCCAGCAGCCCCCGGACAGGGGGCACAGATACGCAGTATTTT
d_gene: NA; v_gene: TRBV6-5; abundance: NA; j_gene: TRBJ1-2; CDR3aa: CASSYSMAGLYGYTF; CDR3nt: TGTGCCAGCAGTTACTCGATGGCAGGACTCTATGGCTACACCTTC
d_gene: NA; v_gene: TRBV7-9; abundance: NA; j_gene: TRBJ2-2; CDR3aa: CASSSPGTGELFF; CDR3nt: TGTGCCAGCAGCTCCCCGGGAACCGGGGAGCTGTTTTTT
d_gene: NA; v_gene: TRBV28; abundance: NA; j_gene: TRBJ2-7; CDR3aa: CATLGGVREQYF; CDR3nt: TGTGCCACGCTTGGAGGTGTTCGCGAGCAGTACTTC
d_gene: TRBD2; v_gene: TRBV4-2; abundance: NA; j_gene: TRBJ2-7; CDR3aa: CASGTSGTYEQYF; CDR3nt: TGTGCCAGCGGGACTAGCGGAACCTACGAGCAGTACTTC
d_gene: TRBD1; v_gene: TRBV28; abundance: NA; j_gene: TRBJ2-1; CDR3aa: CASTPTQGAVEQFF; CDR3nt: TGTGCCAGCACGCCGACGCAGGGGGCGGTTGAGCAGTTCTTC
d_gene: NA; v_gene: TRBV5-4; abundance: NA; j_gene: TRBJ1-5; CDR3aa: CASSTGGGSPKGPQHF; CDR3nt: TGTGCCAGCAGCACGGGGGGGGGCAGCCCCAAAGGGCCCCAGCATTTT
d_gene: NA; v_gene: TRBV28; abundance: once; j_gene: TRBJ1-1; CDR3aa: CASSYTLVSMNTEAFF; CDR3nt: TGTGCCAGCAGTTACACCCTAGTAAGCATGAACACTGAAGCTTTCTTT
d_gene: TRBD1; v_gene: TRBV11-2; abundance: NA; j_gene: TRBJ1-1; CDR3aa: CASRRTGNTEAFF; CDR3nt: TGTGCCAGCAGGCGGACAGGGAACACTGAAGCTTTCTTT
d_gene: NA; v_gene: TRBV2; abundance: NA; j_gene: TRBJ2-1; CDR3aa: CASSASPASNEQFF; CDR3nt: TGTGCCAGCAGCGCTAGTCCAGCCTCCAATGAGCAGTTCTTC
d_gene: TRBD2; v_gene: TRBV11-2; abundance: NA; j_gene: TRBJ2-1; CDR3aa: CASSLHWLAGGPGVNEQFF; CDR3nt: TGTGCCAGCAGCTTACACTGGCTAGCGGGGGGGCCTGGAGTAAATGAGCAGTTCTTC